The 27 T cell receptor beta chains below were found in one sample sequenced in a study of post-analysis software for immune sequencing data. Study-wide results and limits: Patients had higher frequencies than controls of five TRBV segments, including TRBV5-6, TRBV5-1 and TRBV20-1.

Their target antigens are unknown. Every TCR beta cDNA library bore unique molecular identifiers. MiXCR was run by TCRdb on the PCR reads, yielding one entry per CDR3 protein. The repertoire has hundreds of thousands of distinct CDR3 sequences, approximately 59% of them found once; the top ten carry around 11%. The sequenced material came from blood. These receptors were collected from a girl aged 2 to 9 with multiple sclerosis.

The chain links TRBV7-3 to TRBJ2-3; TRBD1 matches at 9 bases. The CDR3 has 14 amino acids. The V and J ends lost 5 bases and 5 bases, in that order; junction bases with no gene match: 5. Germline V gene sequence: CDR1 SGHTA, CDR2 FQGTGA. This CDR3 is CASSKQGARDTQYF. As DNA, the CDR3 is TGTGCCAGCAGCAAACAGGGGGCGCGAGATACGCAGTATTTT.

V is TRBV12-3 or TRBV12-4 and J is TRBJ1-2, with D possibly being TRBD1 (5 bases). CDR3 length: 12 amino acids. Trimming removed 7 bases from V and 8 bases from J, with 14 bases in between. Here the CDR3 DNA reads TGTGCCAGCATGAGAGGGGCGCGGGGCTACACCTTC. Translated, it gives CASMRGARGYTF.

Details on this clonotype: Sequence at one end of the junction differs from germline and may be a read error. The chain couples TRBV11-3 to TRBJ2-1; the D is unclear. Per germline, CDR1 SGHNT and CDR2 YENEEA. This CDR3 is built from 16 residues. This chain's CDR3 is CTSSEESMGSYNEQFF. The CDR3 coding sequence is TGTACCAGCAGCGAAGAATCTATGGGCTCCTACAATGAGCAGTTCTTC.

The chain carries TRBV29-1 and TRBJ2-1; D may be TRBD2 (5 bases). The CDR3 sequence is 14 residues long. Trimming left V 2 bases short and J 2 bases short, with 10 bases between. The germline gives CDR1 SQVTM, CDR2 ANQGSEA. In DNA form, the CDR3 reads TGCAGCGTTGAAACTAGTTTCGCCTACAATGAGCAGTTCTTC. It is translated as CSVETSFAYNEQFF.

The V call is TRBV5-1, the J call TRBJ2-7; D might be TRBD1 (5 bases). The J call may be incorrect, as the DNA end agrees better with TRBJ2-5. Germline V lookup: CDR1 SGHRS, CDR2 YFSETQ. This CDR3 is 15 amino acids long. The CDR3 bases are TGCGCCAGCAGCTTGGGTGGACGGACCCAGGGGACCCAGTACTTC. Translating gives CASSLGGRTQGTQYF.

The J gene is TRBJ1-2, the V gene TRBV20-1, with D possibly matching TRBD1 (6 bases). Trimming removed 3 bases from V and 8 bases from J, with 16 bases in between. The CDR3 extends over 13 amino acids. Germline V gene lookup returns CDR1 DFQATT and CDR2 SNEGSKA (reference sequence). CDR3 DNA: TGCAGTGCTAGGGACAGACTCTATGTCGGCTACACCTTC. Protein sequence: CSARDRLYVGYTF.

This clonotype was detected only a few times. The junction shows a germline mismatch at one end, possibly a read error. The rearrangement uses TRBV27 and TRBJ2-3, with D perhaps matching TRBD1 (5 bases). This CDR3 contains 16 residues. In germline, CDR1 is MNHEY, CDR2 SMNVEV (reference sequence). The CDR3 sequence: CAGSLLPDTSTDTQYF. As DNA, the CDR3 is TGTGCCGGCAGTTTATTACCGGACACTAGCACAGATACGCAGTATTTT.

This rearrangement joins TRBV4-1 to TRBJ2-3; TRBD2 matches 7 bases. The CDR3 contains 18 residues. Unmatched junction bases numbered 15, after V lost 2 bases and J lost 4 bases. The germline V gene has CDR1 MGHRA and CDR2 YSYEKL. The CDR3 is CASSQLENAGERADTQYF. CDR3 sequence (DNA): TGCGCCAGCAGCCAACTCGAGAATGCGGGAGAAAGGGCAGATACGCAGTATTTT.

The chain has TRBV29-1 and TRBJ2-1, with 14 bases fitting TRBD2. Per germline, CDR1 SQVTM and CDR2 ANQGSEA. After removal of 7 bases from V and 7 bases from J, the junction contained 12 bases not matched to a gene. This CDR3 comprises 16 residues. The CDR3 loop reads CSALGLAGAFTNEQFF. CDR3 in DNA: TGCAGCGCTCTGGGACTAGCGGGAGCCTTTACTAATGAGCAGTTCTTC.

The V and J genes are TRBV7-2 and TRBJ2-1; D remains ambiguous. Germline V CDR1 and CDR2: SGHTA, FQGNSA. This CDR3 region has 15 residues. V lost 8 bases and J lost 0, with 14 bases in between. CDR3 loop: CASLPLPSSYNEQFF. CDR3 bases: TGTGCCAGCCTCCCCCTCCCGAGCTCCTACAATGAGCAGTTCTTC.

The gene calls are TRBV5-1 and TRBJ2-7; no reliable D call. CDR1 and CDR2 (germline): SGHRS, YFSETQ. The CDR3 extends over 13 amino acids. V was cut by 7 bases and J by 3 bases, with 14 bases left in between. The CDR3 region has the DNA TGCGCCAGCGCAATCCAGGACCACTACGAGCAGTACTTC. Amino acid sequence: CASAIQDHYEQYF.

CDR3 amino acids: CASNLDRGDGYTF. The CDR3, as DNA: TGTGCCAGCAACCTGGACAGGGGAGATGGCTACACCTTC. The chain couples TRBV6-2 or TRBV6-3 to TRBJ1-2; 9 bases match TRBD1. The germline gives CDR1 MNHEY, CDR2 SVGEGT. The CDR3 has 13 amino acids. Trimming removed 7 bases from V and 6 bases from J; junction bases left unmatched: 6.

The rearrangement links TRBV13 to TRBJ1-1; the match to TRBD1 covers 7 bases. The V and J ends lost 5 bases and 6 bases, in that order; junction bases with no gene match: 9. The CDR3 contains 14 residues. The V gene's germline CDR1 is PRHDT and CDR2 FYEKMQ (reference sequence). CDR3 in amino acids: CASSPRQGRAEAFF. The CDR3 region has the DNA TGTGCCAGCAGCCCCAGACAGGGCCGCGCTGAAGCTTTCTTT. The full variable domain, in which reference TRBV13 and TRBJ1-1 provide the parts outside the CDR3, is AAGVIQSPRHLIKEKRETATLKCYPIPRHDTVYWYQQGPGQDPQFLISFYEKMQSDKGSIPDRFSAQQFSDYHSELNMSSLELGDSALYFCASSPRQGRAEAFFGQGTRLTVV.

A remark on this clonotype: A read error may account for a junction end that differs from germline. The rearrangement links TRBV9 to TRBJ2-2; perhaps TRBD2 as D (5 bases). The germline V gene encodes CDR1 SGDLS and CDR2 YYNGEE. This CDR3 region has 15 residues. The CDR3 DNA is TGTGCCAGCAGCGTAGGTAATCTAGTCACCGGGGAGCCGTTTTTT. Its translation: CASSVGNLVTGEPFF.

The chain carries TRBV7-2 and TRBJ1-2; no clear D. The CDR3 loop spans 15 amino acids. Germline-derived CDR1 and CDR2 are SGHTA and FQGNSA. V lost 1 base to trimming and J lost 4 bases, with 13 bases between them. Here the CDR3 DNA reads TGTGCCAGCAGCTTAGATCGCGCCAGGTCCTATGGCTACACCTTC. Encoded protein: CASSLDRARSYGYTF.

In nucleotides, the CDR3 is TGTGCCAGCCAACAACTAGCGGGAGAGGACAATGAGCAGTTCTTC. This gives the protein CASQQLAGEDNEQFF. The chain combines TRBV27 with TRBJ2-1, with 11 positions matching TRBD2. Trimming took 8 bases from V and 5 from J; bases not matched to a gene: 8. CDR1 and CDR2 from the germline V gene are MNHEY and SMNVEV (reference sequence). The CDR3 extends over 15 amino acids.

This clonotype was detected a few times. The V and J genes are TRBV10-3 and TRBJ2-7, with TRBD1 as a possible D gene (6 bases). CDR1 is ENHRY and CDR2 is SYGVKD in the germline V gene. V lost 4 bases, J lost 3 bases, and 7 bases lay in between. CDR3 length equals 12 residues. CDR3 region: CAISGTDYEQYF. The CDR3 DNA reads as TGTGCCATCAGTGGGACAGACTACGAGCAGTACTTC.

This clonotype has more than one count but fewer than ten. The gene calls are TRBV5-1 and TRBJ2-6; D may be TRBD2 (6 bases). The CDR3 is 19 residues long. Germline assignment: CDR1 SGHRS and CDR2 YFSETQ. V was trimmed by 2 bases and J by 0 bases, leaving 18 bases between them. In nucleotides, the CDR3 is TGCGCCAGCAGCTTCTTACGTTCGGGACTCCGCTCTGGGGCCAACGTCCTGACTTTC. Translating gives CASSFLRSGLRSGANVLTF.

Concerning this clonotype: One junction end disagrees with the germline gene, perhaps due to a read error. The V and J genes are TRBV6-2 or TRBV6-3 and TRBJ1-2; 7 bases line up with TRBD1. The CDR3 consists of 14 residues. Germline V gene sequence: CDR1 MNHEY, CDR2 SVGEGT. CDR3 DNA: TGTGCCAGCAGTTGGACGACAGGGCTGGCTGGCCACACCTTC. Translated: CASSWTTGLAGHTF.

This chain connects TRBV11-2 to TRBJ2-5; 10 nucleotides align to TRBD2. V was clipped by 1 base and J by 4 bases; unmatched bases: 6. Germline V lookup: CDR1 SGHAT, CDR2 FQNNGV. The CDR3 is 16 amino acids. The CDR3 reads CASSLGSSGSRETQYF. CDR3 nucleotides: TGTGCCAGCAGCTTAGGGTCTAGCGGGAGTCGAGAGACCCAGTACTTC.

The genes are TRBV12-3 or TRBV12-4 and TRBJ2-3, with D possibly matching TRBD1 (5 bases). This CDR3 has 13 residues. Trimming took off 7 bases at V and 2 bases at J, with 10 bases between the two ends. The CDR3 here is CASKRGNTDTQYF. The CDR3 DNA reads as TGTGCCAGCAAAAGGGGCAACACAGATACGCAGTATTTT.

The genes are TRBV6-6 and TRBJ2-1; D is undetermined. This CDR3 has 13 residues. With 2 bases removed from V and 10 bases from J, the gap between germline ends came to 12 bases. CDR1 MNHNY and CDR2 SVGAGI come from the germline V gene (reference sequence). CDR3 in DNA: TGTGCCAGCAGTTACGACTCCTTGGCCGAGCAGTTCTTC. Its translation: CASSYDSLAEQFF.

This clonotype was counted a few times. The V and J genes are TRBV29-1 and TRBJ1-2, with no clear D. The CDR3 extends over 13 amino acids. Germline CDR1 reads SQVTM; CDR2 reads ANQGSEA. V lost 4 bases, J lost 8 bases, and 17 bases lay in between. The CDR3 reads CSVVRGTVDGYTF. CDR3 sequence (DNA): TGCAGCGTTGTTCGGGGTACGGTGGACGGCTACACCTTC.

J is TRBJ2-5 and V is TRBV28; D might be TRBD2 (6 bases). The CDR3 runs 12 residues. The germline V gene has CDR1 MDHEN and CDR2 SYDVKM. V gave up 4 bases and J gave up 11 bases, with 14 bases separating them. The CDR3 sequence: CASSSQGLGQYF. The DNA for the CDR3 is TGTGCCAGCAGTTCTCAGGGACTCGGGCAGTACTTC.

The genes are TRBV4-2 and TRBJ2-3, with D hard to call. The length of the CDR3 is 14 residues. Germline loops: CDR1 LGHNA, CDR2 YNFKEQ. The V gene lost 4 bases and the J gene lost 1 base, with 9 bases spanning the gap. The CDR3 region has the DNA TGTGCCAGCAGCCCCTATGTGGGCACAGATACGCAGTATTTT. Amino acid sequence: CASSPYVGTDTQYF.

This clonotype appeared once. V usage is TRBV2 and J usage is TRBJ2-5; D is possibly TRBD1 (6 bases). This CDR3 comprises 15 residues. With 8 bases removed from V and 1 base from J, the gap between germline ends came to 17 bases. In germline, CDR1 is SNHLY, CDR2 FYNNEI. This chain's CDR3 is CASFRFRGIQETQYF. CDR3 bases: TGTGCCAGCTTCCGGTTTAGGGGGATCCAAGAGACCCAGTACTTC.

This rearrangement joins TRBV7-8 to TRBJ2-5; 7 bases match TRBD1. Per germline, CDR1 SGHVS and CDR2 FQNEAQ. This CDR3 comprises 15 residues. Trimming cost V 5 bases and J 1 base; bases outside gene matches: 7. CDR3 residues: CASSQRQGFQETQYF. The CDR3 DNA follows: TGTGCCAGCAGCCAACGACAGGGTTTCCAAGAGACCCAGTACTTC.